This record looks at one T cell receptor beta chain sequence and its context. The target antigen is unknown. 5' RACE that incorporated UMI labels was used to prepare the TRB cDNA libraries. For each CDR3 protein, TCRdb gives one entry from its re-call of the 5' RACE reads, without DNA. This sample contains some 130,000 distinct CDR3 sequences. The data are from a study of CXCR3-negative and CXCR3-positive naive CD8 T cells. Study-wide results and caveats: When CXCR3-positive naive cells were set against CXCR3-negative naive cells, the former had more hydrophobic TRB CDR3s. High diversity, comparable across both naive subsets, contrasted with much lower diversity in memory CD8+ cells. Naive subsets did not differ in surface CD5, and the authors estimated TCR strength using properties of the TRB CDR3.

This CDR3 is built from 14 residues. Germline V gene sequence: CDR1 MNHNS, CDR2 SASEGT. The receptor was isolated from a human donor in good health. Some clones in this sample may be carry-over from other donors' samples. V gene TRBV6-1 combines with J gene TRBJ2-6. Sequencing was performed on naive CXCR3+ CD8+ T cells from blood. Described subset: CD45RO-CCR7+CD27+CD95- naive CD8+ T cells expressing CXCR3 (TNR3+). This CDR3 is CASTKGPGANVLTF.